This paragraph reports one T cell receptor (beta chain). The target antigen is unknown. This record belongs to a study of cytomegalovirus exposure and HLA in healthy donors. Study results and caveats: Productive rates of about 90% or about 30% were seen for most TCR beta V segments in an earlier analysis. When analyzed later, a missense DCLRE1C variant was found to be linked to TCR beta V- and J-gene trimming.

60 Vbeta and 13 Jbeta primers were used in PCR. The method was immunoSEQ multiplex PCR; TCRdb's version includes in-frame clones alone and lacks a portion of them. The sample holds 85,000 to 100,000 clones, around 64% seen once. Germline CDR1 is DFQATT and CDR2 is SNEGSKA (reference sequence). The V end lost 5 bases, the J end lost 1 base, and 3 bases lay between the germline ends. This CDR3 region has 11 residues. The TCR comes from a man in his sixties in good health and CMV-seronegative. The J gene is TRBJ1-5, the V gene TRBV20-1; D not resolved. The sample consisted of PBMCs. The CDR3 DNA follows: TGCAGTGCTGGCAGCAATCAGCCCCAGCATTTT. Protein: CSAGSNQPQHF.